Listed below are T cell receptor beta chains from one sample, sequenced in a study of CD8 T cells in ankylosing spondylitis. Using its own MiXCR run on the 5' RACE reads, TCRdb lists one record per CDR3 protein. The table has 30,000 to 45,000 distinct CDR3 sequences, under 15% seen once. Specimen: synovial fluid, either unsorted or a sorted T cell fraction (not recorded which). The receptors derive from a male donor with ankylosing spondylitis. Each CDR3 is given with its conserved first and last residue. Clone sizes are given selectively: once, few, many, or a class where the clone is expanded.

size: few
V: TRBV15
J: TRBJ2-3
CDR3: CATSRDTSGASDTQYF

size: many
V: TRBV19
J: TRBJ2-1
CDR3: CASSTDGKMVNEQFF

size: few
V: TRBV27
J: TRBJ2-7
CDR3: CASSLGTGLEQYF

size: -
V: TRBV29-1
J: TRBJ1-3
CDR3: CSVFLVDGGNTIYF

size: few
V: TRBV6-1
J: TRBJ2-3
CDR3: CASSPLFYSSTDTQYF

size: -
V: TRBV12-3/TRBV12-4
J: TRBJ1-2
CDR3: CASSLAGGPGGYTF

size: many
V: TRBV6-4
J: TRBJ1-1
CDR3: CASRQGARTEAFF

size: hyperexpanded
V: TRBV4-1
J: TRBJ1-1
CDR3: CASSQGAGAIQMNTEAFF

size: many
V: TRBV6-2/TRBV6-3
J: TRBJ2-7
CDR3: CASRLDRGIYEQYF

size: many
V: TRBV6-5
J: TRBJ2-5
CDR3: CASRLLAGVQKTQYF

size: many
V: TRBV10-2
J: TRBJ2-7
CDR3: CASRGRSEQYF

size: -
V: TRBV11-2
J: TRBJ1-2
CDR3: CASSYTGGNYGYTF

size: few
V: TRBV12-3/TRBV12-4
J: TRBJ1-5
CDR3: CASSPLSANQPQHF

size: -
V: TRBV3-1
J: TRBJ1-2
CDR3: CASSHDWNYGYTF

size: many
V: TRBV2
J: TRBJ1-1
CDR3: CASIRSTDTEAFF

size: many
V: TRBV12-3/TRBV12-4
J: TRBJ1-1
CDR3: CASRTRDRENTEAFF

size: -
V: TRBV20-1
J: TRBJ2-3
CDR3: CSAFTGGGLDTQYF

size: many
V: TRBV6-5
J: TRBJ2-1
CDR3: CASSSLGAPRSDEQFF

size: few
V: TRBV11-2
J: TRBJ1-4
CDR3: CASSLVGGRYTTNEKLFF

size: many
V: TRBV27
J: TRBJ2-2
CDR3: CASSLVPPGLAGVKNTGELFF

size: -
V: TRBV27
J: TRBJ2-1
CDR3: CASSSGLAGGPHEQFF

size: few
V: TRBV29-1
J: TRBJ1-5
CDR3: CSVEEPDGSNQPQHF